This TCR beta chain was recorded in a study of T cells in Graves' hyperthyroidism and ophthalmopathy. Notes on the study in general: The model foresaw ophthalmopathy a median approximately 6.1 months prior to onset. The majority of expanded thyroid clonotypes above 0.001 also appeared in blood.

Researchers amplified the TCR beta CDR3 regions from RNA transcripts. Primed by the HTBI set, a first-round RT-PCR was run on the TCR CDR3. TCRdb redid the calling of the multiplex PCR reads with MiXCR, one entry per CDR3 protein. The table records under 400,000 distinct CDR3 sequences, approximately 13% of them present only once. This clonotype was observed at least ten times. Its antigen is still unknown. The CDR3 has 14 residues. CDR1 and CDR2 from the germline V gene are DFQATT and SNEGSKA (reference sequence). Trimming removed 6 bases at V and 4 bases at J, with 17 bases between. Each patient was aged 18 to 65 and had newly diagnosed hyperthyroidism of under 2 months' duration.

Sequenced: blood. The V call is TRBV20-1, the J call TRBJ2-3; D may be TRBD2 (5 bases). The receptor comes from a woman in her late teens or twenties with Graves' hyperthyroidism. The CDR3, as DNA: TGCAGTGCAACGGCCATCCCGAGGGCAGATACGCAGTATTTT. This gives the protein CSATAIPRADTQYF.